What follows is one T cell receptor (beta chain) and its context. The time point is: sample taken at primary tumor resection. Unsorted whole RNA samples from tumor, nontumor lung or frozen PBMC were sequenced. This entry belongs to a study of spatial heterogeneity in lung cancer. V lost 5 bases, J lost 2 bases, and 15 bases lay in between. Germline V gene sequence: CDR1 LNHNV, CDR2 YYDKDF (reference sequence). The length of the CDR3 is 15 residues. In TCRdb, the 5' RACE reads were re-called with MiXCR into one record per CDR3 protein. Here the sample spans 40,000 to 55,000 distinct CDR3 sequences, roughly 15% being singletons.

The V call is TRBV15, the J call TRBJ1-1; weak D call: TRBD1 (5 bases). The sequencing here drew on PBMCs, taken at surgery. The clonotype was recovered from a male donor with early-stage non-small cell lung cancer. In nucleotides, the CDR3 is TGTGCCACCAGCGGGGGATGGACGGGTAACACTGAAGCTTTCTTT. Its protein is CATSGGWTGNTEAFF.